Reported below is one T cell receptor (beta chain). CDR3 length: 18 residues. The sample belongs to a study of monozygotic twins with inflammatory bowel disease. Input per TCR library consisted of roughly 4,000 ng of total RNA. TCRdb reprocessed the 5' RACE reads and reports one entry per CDR3 protein, with no DNA. The sample totals 300,000 to 450,000 distinct CDR3 sequences. The specimen was blood. The sequence derives from a human donor with ulcerative colitis or Crohn's disease, or a healthy co-twin of an affected twin (not recorded which). The chain uses TRBV12-3 or TRBV12-4 and TRBJ2-5; lacking DNA, the TRBD2 call made by TCRdb goes unchecked. Here the CDR3 reads CASSLRPRGGPSEETQYF.